This entry concerns a single TCR beta chain. Its antigen is unknown. The sample originates from a study of cytomegalovirus exposure and HLA in healthy donors. The PCR made use of 60 Vbeta and 13 Jbeta primers. Some clones are missing from TCRdb's copy, which holds only in-frame ones; the method was immunoSEQ multiplex PCR. The sample gives about 65,000 clones, around 80% of which show up once; about 4.1% is in the top ten. The germline gives CDR1 SNHLY, CDR2 FYNNEI. V lost 3 bases and J lost 4; bases outside the gene matches: 8. This CDR3 region has 16 residues. Study-level results: According to a later analysis, donors in an Asian-associated ancestry cluster reportedly had fewer N-insertions than the approximately 730-donor mean. In an earlier analysis, in roughly 600 donors, most V segments appeared productive either ~87% or ~30% of the time. Clonal expansion, a later analysis showed, was greater in HLA-associated TCR beta chains than in equally common others.

The rearrangement uses TRBV2 and TRBJ1-4; 7 positions agree with TRBD1. Input material: PBMCs. The TCR sequence derives from a woman in her 30s in good health and CMV-seronegative. This CDR3 is CASSDLWGTDNEKLFF. Here the CDR3 DNA reads TGTGCCAGCAGTGATCTTTGGGGGACAGATAATGAAAAACTGTTTTTT.